A selection of T cell receptor beta chains follows, all from one sample in a study of T-cell reconstitution after alpha-beta-depleted transplantation in children. MiXCR, applied by TCRdb to the PCR reads, yields one record per CDR3 protein. Among 100,000 to 130,000 distinct CDR3 sequences listed, around 6.4% were seen once. The input for sequencing was PBMCs, mostly from graft donor cells, taken 360 days after TCRalphabeta/CD19-depleted stem cell transplant. The receptors stem from a male patient between 2 and 10 years old who had a stem cell transplant for acute lymphoblastic leukemia, so the T cells may come from the graft donor. Both conserved end residues are part of each CDR3. Each record gives: clone size, D gene, J gene, V gene, CDR3 length, CDR3 protein, CDR3 DNA. The D gene is left open where the match is weak. Some rows have no size entry. The others give once, few or many, or a class for an expanded clone.

size: many
D: -
J: TRBJ2-2
V: TRBV25-1
length: 15
CDR3: CASTPRGRNTGELFF
DNA: TGTGCCAGCACCCCTCGAGGCAGGAACACCGGGGAGCTGTTTTTT

size: many
D: -
J: TRBJ2-3
V: TRBV4-3
length: 16
CDR3: CASSQAAPHATDTQYF
DNA: TGCGCCAGCAGCCAAGCGGCACCGCACGCCACAGATACGCAGTATTTT

size: -
D: -
J: TRBJ2-7
V: TRBV6-2/TRBV6-3
length: 12
CDR3: CASEQRAYEQYF
DNA: TGTGCCAGCGAACAGAGAGCGTACGAGCAGTACTTC

size: -
D: -
J: TRBJ2-1
V: TRBV2
length: 10
CDR3: CASRGLGQFF
DNA: TGTGCCAGCAGGGGACTGGGGCAGTTCTTC

size: many
D: TRBD1
J: TRBJ2-7
V: TRBV6-5
length: 16
CDR3: CASSYSTGGGGYEQYF
DNA: TGTGCCAGCAGTTACTCAACAGGGGGTGGGGGGTACGAGCAGTACTTC

size: -
D: -
J: TRBJ2-4
V: TRBV4-2
length: 14
CDR3: CASSSVEAKNIQYF
DNA: TGTGCCAGCAGCTCAGTGGAAGCCAAAAACATTCAGTACTTC

size: -
D: -
J: TRBJ2-7
V: TRBV25-1
length: 13
CDR3: CASNQGFIDEQYF
DNA: TGTGCCAGCAATCAGGGTTTCATCGACGAGCAGTACTTC

size: -
D: -
J: TRBJ2-7
V: TRBV24-1
length: 15
CDR3: CATSDLKGPGYEQYF
DNA: TGTGCCACCAGTGATTTAAAAGGGCCTGGTTACGAGCAGTACTTC

size: many
D: -
J: TRBJ2-3
V: TRBV24-1
length: 12
CDR3: CATGDSTDTQYF
DNA: TGTGCCACCGGTGACAGCACAGATACGCAGTATTTT

size: -
D: -
J: TRBJ2-2
V: TRBV9
length: 17
CDR3: CASSVEGTELLPRELFF
DNA: TGTGCCAGCAGCGTAGAGGGGACGGAGCTACTCCCCCGGGAGCTGTTTTTT

size: few
D: -
J: TRBJ2-7
V: TRBV5-5
length: 14
CDR3: CASSFLEYSYEQYF
DNA: TGTGCCAGCAGCTTCTTAGAGTACTCCTACGAGCAGTACTTC

size: many
D: -
J: TRBJ2-7
V: TRBV12-3/TRBV12-4
length: 14
CDR3: CASSLTGSSYEQYF
DNA: TGTGCCAGCAGTTTAACAGGGAGCTCCTACGAGCAGTACTTC

size: few
D: TRBD1
J: TRBJ2-3
V: TRBV11-2
length: 15
CDR3: CASSLVRDREDTQYF
DNA: TGTGCCAGCAGCTTAGTAAGGGACAGGGAAGATACGCAGTATTTT

size: few
D: -
J: TRBJ2-3
V: TRBV6-5
length: 13
CDR3: CASSYSTGGTQYF
DNA: TGTGCCAGCAGTTACTCGACCGGGGGTACGCAGTATTTT

size: -
D: TRBD1
J: TRBJ2-3
V: TRBV24-1
length: 16
CDR3: CATSDGTGGDTDTQYF
DNA: TGTGCCACCAGTGATGGGACAGGGGGCGACACAGATACGCAGTATTTT

size: many
D: -
J: TRBJ2-5
V: TRBV4-3
length: 15
CDR3: CASSPLRGGRGTQYF
DNA: TGCGCCAGCAGTCCCCTCAGGGGAGGAAGGGGGACCCAGTACTTC

size: -
D: -
J: TRBJ2-5
V: TRBV12-5
length: 13
CDR3: CASASGPRGTQYF
DNA: TGTGCTAGTGCCAGCGGGCCCCGAGGTACCCAGTACTTC